These 32 T cell receptor beta chains originate from one sample sequenced in a study of OX40 agonist ivuxolimab in advanced cancers. This table comes from immunoSEQ multiplex PCR, and its TCRdb copy is limited to in-frame clones, with some not included. The table shows about 58,000 clones, with 75% to 85% occurring only once. Specimen: CD4+ or CD8+ T cells sorted from blood, collected in a trial of the OX40 agonist ivuxolimab. These TCRs come from an adult with an advanced solid tumor such as melanoma, head and neck, liver or kidney cancer.

The rearrangement uses TRBV14 and TRBJ2-1, with unresolved D. CDR3 length equals 12 residues. The germline V gene encodes CDR1 SGHDN and CDR2 FVKESK. V was shortened by 4 bases and J by 4 bases, with 5 bases between the two germline ends. CDR3 nucleotide sequence: TGTGCCAGCAGCCCCAGTTACAATGAGCAGTTCTTC. This codes for CASSPSYNEQFF.

The rearrangement links TRBV7-8 to TRBJ2-1, with TRBD2 matching 12 bases. Germline V gene data show CDR1 as SGHVS and CDR2 as FQNEAQ. Unmatched junction bases numbered 6, after V lost 2 bases and J lost 4 bases. CDR3 size: 17 residues. The CDR3 spells CASSLRLAGGDYNEQFF. As DNA, the CDR3 is TGTGCCAGCAGCTTACGGCTAGCGGGGGGGGATTACAATGAGCAGTTCTTC.

This chain connects TRBV7-2 to TRBJ1-1; TRBD1 agrees at 7 bases. This CDR3 has 12 residues. Germline CDR1 SGHTA, CDR2 FQGNSA. V lost 5 bases, J lost 11 bases, and 8 bases stayed unmatched. This CDR3 is CASSPDRVVAFF. CDR3 bases: TGTGCCAGCAGCCCTGACAGGGTTGTGGCTTTCTTT.

V usage is TRBV7-9 and J usage is TRBJ1-4; 9 bases map to TRBD1. The germline V gene has CDR1 SEHNR and CDR2 FQNEAQ (reference sequence). V was pared by 5 bases and J by 7 bases, with 8 bases of the junction left unmatched. The CDR3 has 15 residues. CDR3: CASSPDGTGSEKLFF. CDR3 in DNA: TGTGCCAGCAGCCCAGATGGGACAGGGAGTGAAAAACTGTTTTTT.

The chain couples TRBV7-9 to TRBJ2-5; D might be TRBD1 (6 bases). The germline CDR1 and CDR2 sequences are SEHNR and FQNEAQ (reference sequence). This CDR3 is built from 15 residues. The V end lost 1 base, the J end lost 1 base, and 10 bases lay between the germline ends. As DNA, the CDR3 is TGTGCCAGCAGCTTAGGGGGGCCAGTCCAAGAGACCCAGTACTTC. Its translation: CASSLGGPVQETQYF.

With respect to this clone: Germline and junction disagree at one end, which may indicate a read error. The rearrangement links TRBV7-9 to TRBJ2-3; unclear D gene. CDR1 and CDR2 from the germline V gene are SEHNR and FQNEAQ (reference sequence). This CDR3 is built from 14 residues. The CDR3 DNA reads as TGTGCCAGCAGCCGCCCGACTGGCACCGATACGCAGTATTTT. Translating it yields CASSRPTGTDTQYF.

This clone was recorded once. V usage is TRBV19 and J usage is TRBJ1-5; 10 nucleotides match TRBD1. CDR1 LNHDA and CDR2 SQIVND come from the germline V gene (reference sequence). The length of the CDR3 is 17 residues. Trimming at V came to 1 base and at J to 7 bases, leaving 10 bases not matched to a gene. As DNA, the CDR3 is TGTGCCAGTAGTATAGTCAACCCGGGACAGGGGCGGCAGCCCCAGCATTTT. Its protein product is CASSIVNPGQGRQPQHF.

This clone was seen more than once but under ten times. This chain links TRBV6-5 with TRBJ1-5; D possibly corresponds to TRBD1 (5 bases). The CDR3 is made up of 14 amino acids. Trimming pared 6 bases from V and 0 bases from J, leaving 9 bases between. Germline values: CDR1 MNHEY, CDR2 SVGAGI. CDR3 in DNA: TGTGCCAGCAGGTCGAGGGGTAGCAATCAGCCCCAGCATTTT. Its translation: CASRSRGSNQPQHF.

V and J are TRBV9 and TRBJ1-1; no clear D. Germline V gives CDR1 SGDLS, CDR2 YYNGEE. The CDR3 spans 9 residues. V was cut by 5 bases and J by 7 bases, with 3 bases left in between. CDR3 loop: CASRDEAFF. In nucleotides, the CDR3 is TGTGCCAGCAGAGATGAAGCTTTCTTT. Full variable domain (remainder filled in from reference TRBV9 and TRBJ1-1): DSGVTQTPKHLITATGQRVTLRCSPRSGDLSVYWYQQSLDQGLQFLIQYYNGEERAKGNILERFSAQQFPDLHSELNLSSLELGDSALYFCASRDEAFFGQGTRLTVV.

The sample holds one count of this clone. The V and J genes are TRBV15 and TRBJ2-4, with 7 bases fitting TRBD1. There are 15 residues in the CDR3. V lost 0 bases to trimming and J lost 7 bases; unmatched junction nucleotides: 6. Germline lookup yields CDR1 LNHNV and CDR2 YYDKDF (reference sequence). This CDR3 is CATSRDQGDANIQYF. The CDR3 nucleotides read TGTGCCACCAGCAGAGACCAGGGGGACGCTAACATTCAGTACTTC.

The chain recombines TRBV13 with TRBJ2-7; maybe TRBD1 (7 bases). V gave up 1 base and J gave up 7 bases, with 17 bases separating them. The CDR3 sequence is 15 residues long. CDR1 and CDR2 (germline): PRHDT, FYEKMQ (reference sequence). The CDR3 reads CASSLEEGATGEQYF. CDR3 bases: TGTGCCAGCAGCTTAGAGGAGGGGGCAACGGGGGAGCAGTACTTC.

This clone was observed once. The V and J genes are TRBV9 and TRBJ1-2, with D possibly matching TRBD1 (6 bases). The germline CDR1 and CDR2 sequences are SGDLS and YYNGEE. Trimming took off 7 bases at V and 0 bases at J, with 19 bases between the two ends. This CDR3 contains 16 residues. CDR3 protein: CASGPMGTRTNYGYTF. The CDR3 DNA sequence: TGTGCCAGCGGGCCGATGGGGACAAGAACTAACTATGGCTACACCTTC.

V and J are TRBV9 and TRBJ2-3; D possibly uses TRBD1 or TRBD2 (5 bases each). The length of the CDR3 is 16 residues. Germline loops: CDR1 SGDLS, CDR2 YYNGEE. Trimming stripped 4 bases from V and 1 base from J, with 16 bases between. The CDR3 DNA follows: TGTGCCAGCAGCCCCAGCTGGGGGACGGGCACAGATACGCAGTATTTT. Protein product: CASSPSWGTGTDTQYF. The full variable domain, its missing parts supplied by reference TRBV9 and TRBJ2-3, is DSGVTQTPKHLITATGQRVTLRCSPRSGDLSVYWYQQSLDQGLQFLIQYYNGEERAKGNILERFSAQQFPDLHSELNLSSLELGDSALYFCASSPSWGTGTDTQYFGPGTRLTVL.

The J gene is TRBJ2-1, the V gene TRBV21-1; TRBD1 is taken as the D call from the table, unchecked against the DNA. TRBV21-1 is designated a pseudogene. The CDR3 has 15 amino acids. CDR3 coding DNA: TGTGCCAGCAGCCTGGGGACAGGGTCCCACAATGAGCAGTTCTTC. This codes for CASSLGTGSHNEQFF.

This clone was found a few times. The chain has TRBV5-1 and TRBJ1-3, with D tentatively TRBD1 (5 bases). Germline CDR1 and CDR2: SGHRS and YFSETQ. The CDR3 contains 15 residues. Trimming took 1 base from V and 2 from J, leaving 10 bases between them. CDR3 DNA sequence: TGCGCCAGCAGCTTGACGGGGACCACTGGAAACACCATATATTTT. Amino acid sequence: CASSLTGTTGNTIYF.

The sample holds many counts of this clone. The rearrangement joins TRBV5-1 to TRBJ1-1, with D unresolved. CDR3 length equals 12 residues. Per the germline V gene, CDR1 is SGHRS and CDR2 is YFSETQ. V lost 1 base and J 7 bases, leaving 8 bases between the germline ends. In nucleotides, the CDR3 is TGCGCCAGCAGCTTGTACGGGCGTGAAGCTTTCTTT. Encoded protein: CASSLYGREAFF.

This chain links TRBV5-6 with TRBJ1-1, with 7 bases matching TRBD1. Germline-derived CDR1 and CDR2 are SGHDT and YYEEEE. V shed 0 bases, J shed 3 bases, and the junction held 2 bases outside the gene matches. The CDR3 consists of 14 residues. The CDR3 DNA reads as TGTGCCAGCAGCTTGGCAGGGGGTGACACTGAAGCTTTCTTT. Encoded protein: CASSLAGGDTEAFF.

This clone appeared a single time. The chain combines TRBV2 with TRBJ2-3; 8 nucleotides match TRBD2. Germline V CDR1 and CDR2: SNHLY, FYNNEI. The CDR3 loop spans 15 amino acids. V trimming: 6 bases; J trimming: 5 bases; junction bases outside the gene matches: 10. CDR3 loop: CASSLLGLAIDTQYF. As DNA, the CDR3 is TGTGCCAGCAGCCTACTAGGACTAGCAATAGATACGCAGTATTTT.

On this clone itself: Mismatch with germline at one junction end may stem from a read error. The chain uses TRBV11-3 and TRBJ1-2; D call uncertain. The CDR3 loop spans 15 amino acids. Germline CDR1 and CDR2: SGHNT and YENEEA. The chain's CDR3 is CTSSLRLAGKEGYTF. The CDR3 DNA reads TGTACCAGCAGCTTACGGTTAGCGGGAAAAGAAGGCTACACCTTC.

This clone was found once. The CDR3 reads CASSLPDRVGETQYF. For the CDR3, the DNA is TGCGCCAGCAGCCTACCTGACAGGGTAGGGGAGACCCAGTACTTC. The chain employs TRBV4-1 and TRBJ2-5; 7 positions match TRBD1. The CDR3 runs 15 residues. Germline values: CDR1 MGHRA, CDR2 YSYEKL. The J segment lost 5 bases and the V segment lost 4 bases, leaving 10 bases of the junction unmatched.

The V call is TRBV30, the J call TRBJ2-5; D perhaps matches TRBD1 (5 bases). Germline V lookup: CDR1 GTSNPN, CDR2 SVGIG (reference sequence). Trimming removed 5 bases from V and 5 bases from J, with 12 bases in between. This CDR3 is 12 amino acids long. CDR3 in DNA: TGTGCCTGGCCAACAGGACACGAGACCCAGTACTTC. Residues: CAWPTGHETQYF.

The chain uses TRBV6-1 and TRBJ2-7; possibly TRBD1 or TRBD2 for D (5 bases each). The CDR3 spans 13 residues. CDR1 MNHNS and CDR2 SASEGT come from the germline V gene. Trimming shortened V by 6 bases and J by 0 bases, and 9 bases separated the two germline ends. The CDR3 reads CASRWDVSYEQYF. The CDR3 DNA reads TGTGCCAGCAGATGGGACGTCTCCTACGAGCAGTACTTC.

The CDR3 loop reads CASSLRQLTGYTF. CDR3 coding DNA: TGTGCCAGCAGTTTACGGCAGCTCACGGGCTACACCTTC. V is TRBV28 and J is TRBJ1-2; D is unresolved. This CDR3 is built from 13 residues. The V end was cut by 2 bases, the J end by 8 bases, with 12 bases between. Germline CDR1 and CDR2: MDHEN and SYDVKM.

The chain employs TRBV28 and TRBJ1-5; 12 bases agree with TRBD1. CDR3 size: 17 residues. Germline loops: CDR1 MDHEN, CDR2 SYDVKM. J was trimmed by 6 bases and V by 2 bases; bases with no gene match: 8. The CDR3 DNA reads as TGTGCCAGCAGTTTACAGGGCCGGGACAGGGGGCTTCAGCCCCAGCATTTT. Translation gives CASSLQGRDRGLQPQHF.

CDR3 residues: CASSPTPGGSVYEQYF. The CDR3 nucleotides are TGTGCCAGCTCACCGACCCCAGGGGGGAGCGTCTACGAGCAGTACTTC. The chain links TRBV18 to TRBJ2-7; tentatively, D is TRBD1 (7 bases). V shed 3 bases and J shed 3 bases, with 18 bases lying between them. This CDR3 contains 16 residues. Germline lookup yields CDR1 KGHSH and CDR2 LQKENI.

This clone was detected a few times. The chain recombines TRBV6-5 with TRBJ1-5, with D uncertain. Germline CDR1 MNHEY, CDR2 SVGAGI. Trimming left V 0 bases short and J 6 bases short, with 6 bases between. The CDR3 consists of 13 residues. CDR3 region: CASSYSRAQPQHF. CDR3 sequence (DNA): TGTGCCAGCAGTTACTCGCGGGCTCAGCCCCAGCATTTT.

The chain recombines TRBV7-9 with TRBJ2-7; 8 bases map to TRBD1. The CDR3 has 14 residues. The V gene's germline CDR1 is SEHNR and CDR2 FQNEAQ (reference sequence). V gave up 1 base and J gave up 5 bases; unmatched junction bases: 4. CDR3 coding DNA: TGTGCCAGCAGCTTAGGACAGGGGAGCGACGAGCAGTACTTC. Residues: CASSLGQGSDEQYF. The full variable domain, completed using reference TRBV7-9 and TRBJ2-7, is DTGVSQNPRHKITKRGQNVTFRCDPISEHNRLYWYRQTLGQGPEFLTYFQNEAQLEKSRLLSDRFSAERPKGSFSTLEIQRTEQGDSAMYLCASSLGQGSDEQYFGPGTRLTVT.

In regard to this clone: In the same sample, other DNA sequences code for this CDR3. V gene TRBV6-6 combines with J gene TRBJ2-7; D may be TRBD1 (6 bases). Deletions cut 5 bases from V and 2 bases from J, with 16 bases between. Per the germline V gene, CDR1 is MNHNY and CDR2 is SVGAGI (reference sequence). There are 15 residues in the CDR3. CDR3 region: CASSKGQGNTYEQYF. The CDR3 nucleotides read TGTGCCAGCAGTAAGGGACAAGGGAACACCTACGAGCAGTACTTC.

This chain connects TRBV5-5 to TRBJ1-4, with unresolved D. V lost 4 bases to trimming and J lost 8 bases, with 15 bases between them. The CDR3 runs to 14 residues. The V gene's germline CDR1 is SGHKS and CDR2 YYEKEE (reference sequence). Written as DNA, the CDR3 is TGTGCCAGCAGCCCTGGCCAGGTGTGGGAAAAACTGTTTTTT. Its translation: CASSPGQVWEKLFF.

This chain connects TRBV18 to TRBJ1-2; 9 nucleotides align to TRBD1. Per the germline V gene, CDR1 is KGHSH and CDR2 is LQKENI. The length of the CDR3 is 16 residues. J gave up 1 base and V 4 bases, and 7 bases lay outside the gene matches. The CDR3 nucleotides are TGTGCCAGCTCACGATCGGGACAGGGAAGTAACTATGGCTACACCTTC. Translated: CASSRSGQGSNYGYTF.

This sequence joins TRBV6-1 and TRBJ1-2; a weak D match, TRBD1 (5 bases). This CDR3 has 15 residues. Trimming removed 0 bases from V and 0 bases from J, with 8 bases in between. CDR1 is MNHNS and CDR2 is SASEGT in the germline V gene. CDR3 DNA: TGTGCCAGCAGTGAAGCTCTGGGGGCTAACTATGGCTACACCTTC. Amino acid sequence: CASSEALGANYGYTF.

This clone was seen just once. This chain joins TRBV5-1 and TRBJ2-3; TRBD2 aligns across 16 bases. The V segment lost 3 bases and the J segment 8 bases; nucleotides outside the gene matches: 9. Germline CDR1 reads SGHRS; CDR2 reads YFSETQ. The CDR3 covers 17 residues. CDR3 DNA sequence: TGCGCCAGCAGCTACCAGGGACTAGCGGGGGGGCCGGGTACGCAGTATTTT. As protein: CASSYQGLAGGPGTQYF.